Detailed here is one T cell receptor beta chain. Its antigen is not identified. This entry belongs to a study of OX40 agonist ivuxolimab in advanced cancers. Study-level information: While on treatment, patients had intravenous ivuxolimab at 0.01 to 10 mg/kg every 2 weeks. Every patient in dose escalation had hepatocellular carcinoma, melanoma, renal cell or head and neck cancer. One hepatocellular carcinoma and a couple of cutaneous melanoma patients partially responded. Study-level findings and limits: At doses 0.1 to 3.0 mg/kg, CD4+ and CD8+ clones expanded.

From germline, CDR1 is SGHTA and CDR2 FQGNSA. V was cut by 2 bases and J by 5 bases, with 9 bases left in between. The CDR3 contains 14 residues. The protocol was immunoSEQ multiplex PCR, while the TCRdb copy is restricted to in-frame clones and leaves out a portion. The sample holds over 50,000 clones, around nine tenths seen once. The receptor was derived from an adult with an advanced solid tumor such as melanoma, head and neck, liver or kidney cancer. The chain joins TRBV7-2 to TRBJ2-2, with D tentatively TRBD2 (5 bases). This material consisted of CD4+ or CD8+ T cells sorted from blood, taken in a trial of the OX40 agonist ivuxolimab. CDR3 DNA sequence: TGTGCCAGCAGCTTAAATCGGGGAACCGGGGAGCTGTTTTTT. The encoded protein is CASSLNRGTGELFF.